The clone carrying this T cell receptor beta chain was observed once. Within the sample, other DNA sequences also encode this same CDR3. This sample stems from a study of shared clonotypes between healthy human individuals. Data came from immunoSEQ multiplex PCR; TCRdb stores just in-frame clones and leaves some out. This table holds over 1.5 million clones, 95% to 99% found once. V lost 5 bases to trimming and J lost 4 bases; unmatched junction nucleotides: 4. In germline, CDR1 is SGHTA, CDR2 FQGTGA. The CDR3 loop spans 14 amino acids. The sequence derives from a man aged 30-40 years in good health. The chain links TRBV7-3 to TRBJ2-3; TRBD1 agrees at 9 bases. Sequenced: naive CD4+ T cells sorted from blood. Subset noted: CD45RA+ positively selected. CDR3 bases: TGTGCCAGCAGCCAACAGGGGGCCGCAGATACGCAGTATTTT. Translated: CASSQQGAADTQYF. Combining the CDR3 with reference TRBV7-3 and TRBJ2-3 gives the whole variable domain GAGVSQTPSNKVTEKGKYVELRCDPISGHTALYWYRQSLGQGPEFLIYFQGTGAADDSGLPNDRFFAVRPEGSVSTLKIQRTERGDSAVYLCASSQQGAADTQYFGPGTRLTVL.